The clone carrying this TCR beta chain was counted between two and nine times. V was clipped by 1 base and J by 5 bases, with 8 bases between them. This CDR3 is built from 13 residues. Germline assignment: CDR1 SGHAT and CDR2 FQNNGV. PCR employed 60 Vbeta and 13 Jbeta primers. Some clones are missing from TCRdb's copy, which holds only in-frame ones; the method was immunoSEQ multiplex PCR. Of 140,000 to 150,000 clones in the sample, roughly 74% were seen once. This record comes from a study of cytomegalovirus exposure and HLA in healthy donors. The sequenced sample was PBMCs. This chain links TRBV11-2 with TRBJ1-2, with D possibly TRBD1 on 6 matching bases. The receptor's source is a woman aged 18-35 years in good health and CMV-seropositive. This CDR3 is CASSLGGTYGYTF. CDR3 nucleotides: TGTGCCAGCAGCTTAGGGGGGACATATGGCTACACCTTC.